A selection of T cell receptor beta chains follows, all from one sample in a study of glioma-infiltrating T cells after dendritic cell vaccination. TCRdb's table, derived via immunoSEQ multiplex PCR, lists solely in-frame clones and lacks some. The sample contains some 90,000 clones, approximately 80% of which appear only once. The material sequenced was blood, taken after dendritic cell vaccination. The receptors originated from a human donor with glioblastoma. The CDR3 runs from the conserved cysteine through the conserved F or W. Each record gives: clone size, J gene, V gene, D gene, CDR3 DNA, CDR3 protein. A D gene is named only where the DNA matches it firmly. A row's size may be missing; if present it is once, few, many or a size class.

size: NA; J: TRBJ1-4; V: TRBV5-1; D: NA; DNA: TGCGCCAGCAGCTTGGGAGGGGCAGGGGCTGAAAAACTGTTTTTT; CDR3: CASSLGGAGAEKLFF
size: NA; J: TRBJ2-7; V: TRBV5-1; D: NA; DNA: TGCGCCAGCAGCCTCGTTAGAGGGTCCTCCTACGAGCAGTACTTC; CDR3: CASSLVRGSSYEQYF
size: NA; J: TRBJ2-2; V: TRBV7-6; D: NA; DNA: TGTGCCAGCAGCCCGCACGACAGGCCGAACACCGGGGAGCTGTTTTTT; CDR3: CASSPHDRPNTGELFF
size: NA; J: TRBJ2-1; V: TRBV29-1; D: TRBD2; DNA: TGCAGCGTGGGGGCTAGCGGGGCTCGAAACTCCTACAATGAGCAGTTCTTC; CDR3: CSVGASGARNSYNEQFF
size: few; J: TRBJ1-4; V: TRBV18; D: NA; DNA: TGTGCCAGCTCACAGGGGGTTTATAATGAAAAACTGTTTTTT; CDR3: CASSQGVYNEKLFF
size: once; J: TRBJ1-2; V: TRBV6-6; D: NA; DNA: TGTGCCAGCAGTTACCCCTCCGGCTACACCTTC; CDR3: CASSYPSGYTF
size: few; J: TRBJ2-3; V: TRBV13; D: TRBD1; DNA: TGTGCCAGCAGCCCAGGGGGCAGGGGGTTAGATACGCAGTATTTT; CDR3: CASSPGGRGLDTQYF
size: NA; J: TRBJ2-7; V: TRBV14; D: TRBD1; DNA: TGTGCCAGCAGTCCGCTGGGGACAGGGTCCTACGAGCAGTACTTC; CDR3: CASSPLGTGSYEQYF
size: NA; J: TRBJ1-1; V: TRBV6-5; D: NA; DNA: TGTGCCAGCAGTTACCACCGGGGGGGGACTGAAGCTTTCTTT; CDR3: CASSYHRGGTEAFF
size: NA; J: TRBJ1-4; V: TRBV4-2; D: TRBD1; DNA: TGTGCCAGCAGCCAAGCCGGGACAGGGAGTGAAAAACTGTTTTTT; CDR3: CASSQAGTGSEKLFF
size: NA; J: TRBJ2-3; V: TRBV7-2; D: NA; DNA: TGTGCCAGCAGCCTTAGCACAGATACGCAGTATTTT; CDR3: CASSLSTDTQYF
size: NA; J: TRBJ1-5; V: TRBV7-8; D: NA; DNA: TGTGCCAGCAGCCCTGGTAGTCAGCCCCAGCATTTT; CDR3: CASSPGSQPQHF
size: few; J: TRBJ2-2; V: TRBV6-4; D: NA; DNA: TGTGCCAGCAGTGCGGGTGACACCGGGGAGCTGTTTTTT; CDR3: CASSAGDTGELFF
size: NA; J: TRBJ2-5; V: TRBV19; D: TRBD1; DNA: TGTGCCAGCCAGGACAGGGGCCAAGAGACCCAGTACTTC; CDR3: CASQDRGQETQYF
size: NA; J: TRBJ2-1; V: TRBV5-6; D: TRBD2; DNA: TGTGCCAGCAGCTTACCGGGACTAGCGGTGGGGGGCGAGCAGTTCTTC; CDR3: CASSLPGLAVGGEQFF
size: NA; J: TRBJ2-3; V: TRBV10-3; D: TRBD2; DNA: TGTGCCATCAGTAAACTAGCGGGAGGACAAGATACGCAGTATTTT; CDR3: CAISKLAGGQDTQYF
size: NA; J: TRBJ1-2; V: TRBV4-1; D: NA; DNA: TGCGCCAGCAGCCTACAGGGACGGCTTACCTTC; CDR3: CASSLQGRLTF
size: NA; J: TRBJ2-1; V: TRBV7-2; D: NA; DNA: TGTGCCAGCACCCAGGGAGGGGGGGCTACAAATGAGCAGTTCTTC; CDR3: CASTQGGGATNEQFF
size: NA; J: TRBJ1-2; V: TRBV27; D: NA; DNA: TGTGCCAGCTCATTAAGGGGGAGTGGTGGCTACACCTTC; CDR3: CASSLRGSGGYTF
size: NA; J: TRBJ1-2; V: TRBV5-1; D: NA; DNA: TGCGCCAGCAGCGTGGCGGGAGCCTATGGCTACACCTTC; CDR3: CASSVAGAYGYTF
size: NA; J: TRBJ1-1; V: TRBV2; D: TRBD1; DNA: TGTGCCAGCAGTGAGCGGGACAGGGCGTTATCTTTCTTT; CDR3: CASSERDRALSFF
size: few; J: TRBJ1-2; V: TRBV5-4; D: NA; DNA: TGTGCCAGCAGCCGCCTAAACAGGGAAAACCAGTACTCGCACTATGGCTACACCTTC; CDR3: CASSRLNRENQYSHYGYTF
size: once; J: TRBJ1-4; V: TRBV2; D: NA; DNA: TGTGCCAGCAGTCGACAGTTTCCTACTAATGAAAAACTGTTTTTT; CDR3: CASSRQFPTNEKLFF
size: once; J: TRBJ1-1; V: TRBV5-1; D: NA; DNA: TGCGCCAGCAGCGCGCCCGGGATTAACACTGAAGCTTTCTTT; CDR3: CASSAPGINTEAFF